This TCR beta chain was sequenced during a study of T cell changes during pregnancy in multiple sclerosis. Germline V gene sequence: CDR1 MGHRA, CDR2 YSYEKL. This CDR3 has 19 residues. J gave up 2 bases and V 8 bases, and 21 bases lay outside the gene matches. Profiling relied on immunoSEQ multiplex PCR, and the TCRdb table lists in-frame clones only, not all of them. This sample carries tens of thousands of clones, around 87% of them seen once, and the ten largest clones take just over 5%. The clonotype was recovered from a female donor in good health, enrolled as a control in a pregnancy study. The chain links TRBV4-1 to TRBJ2-7; TRBD2 agrees at 10 bases. Source: peripheral blood, taken after pregnancy. CDR3 in amino acids: CASSLSPPGTSEPTYEQYF. CDR3 nucleotides: TGCGCCAGCTCCTTAAGTCCCCCCGGGACTAGCGAGCCCACCTACGAGCAGTACTTC.